The subject of this entry is one T cell receptor beta chain. Antigen specificity is unknown. These data are taken from a study of shared clonotypes between healthy human individuals. Study at large: Researchers drew samples from a couple of women and a few men aged 18 to 49.

The study's findings and limits: Enrolling few donors narrowed the genetic and exposure-history diversity that was represented. Clonotype sharing among donors was thought likely to change with sequencing depth. Compared with clonotypes that all four donors shared, non-shared clonotypes had lower generation probabilities.

There are 15 residues in the CDR3. Trimming removed 7 bases at V and 4 bases at J, with 17 bases between. Germline CDR1 and CDR2: MNHEY and SMNVEV (reference sequence). Assay used: immunoSEQ multiplex PCR; TCRdb lists only in-frame clones, some missing. The sample shows roughly 2.1 million clones, 85% to 95% of them seen only once. CD8 cells classed as naive were CD45RO-negative and positively selected for CCR7, excluding terminally differentiated effector memory CD45RA+ cells. The sample was naive CD8+ T cells from PBMCs. The genes are TRBV27 and TRBJ2-1, with D tentatively TRBD1 (6 bases). The receptor comes from a young man in good health. Some clones in this sample may be carry-over from other donors' samples. The chain's CDR3 is CASNPGTRNYNEQFF. The CDR3 DNA reads TGTGCCAGCAATCCCGGGACAAGGAATTACAATGAGCAGTTCTTC.